These 8 T cell receptor beta chains were all obtained from the same sample, sequenced in a study of blood T cell repertoires in COVID-19. Profiling relied on immunoSEQ multiplex PCR, and the TCRdb table lists in-frame clones only, not all of them. Among about 60,000 clones listed, about 78% were seen once. Specimen: peripheral blood. These receptors originate from a man aged 50-59 years with active or convalescent COVID-19.

The chain carries TRBV7-2 and TRBJ2-2, with TRBD2 matching 8 bases. V lost 1 base, J lost 4 bases, and 8 bases stayed unmatched. The CDR3 has 17 residues. CDR1 and CDR2 from the germline V gene are SGHTA and FQGNSA. In nucleotides, the CDR3 is TGTGCCAGCAGCTTAGTGGGTCTAGCGGGCGGCACCGGGGAGCTGTTTTTT. Protein sequence: CASSLVGLAGGTGELFF.

This chain uses TRBV27 with TRBJ2-7; perhaps TRBD2 as D (6 bases). CDR1 and CDR2 (germline): MNHEY, SMNVEV (reference sequence). The CDR3 has 13 residues. V lost 0 bases and J lost 3, with 6 bases in between. CDR3 in DNA: TGTGCCAGCAGTTTATCGGGGGGCTACGAGCAGTACTTC. Its translation: CASSLSGGYEQYF.

The rearrangement joins TRBV5-1 to TRBJ2-7; 8 positions agree with TRBD1. The V and J ends lost 1 base and 4 bases, in that order; junction bases with no gene match: 7. The CDR3 totals 15 residues. From germline, CDR1 is SGHRS and CDR2 YFSETQ. The CDR3 nucleotides read TGCGCCAGCAGCTTGCCTCAGGGGGCGAAATACGAGCAGTACTTC. This codes for CASSLPQGAKYEQYF.

This chain links TRBV7-2 with TRBJ2-1; 7 positions match TRBD2. The CDR3 sequence is 15 residues long. J gave up 3 bases and V 5 bases, and 7 bases lay outside the gene matches. Germline values: CDR1 SGHTA, CDR2 FQGNSA. CDR3 DNA sequence: TGTGCCAGCAGCACGGGACTACAGATCTACAATGAGCAGTTCTTC. This sequence encodes CASSTGLQIYNEQFF. Drawing the rest from reference TRBV7-2 and TRBJ2-1, the complete variable domain is GAGVSQSPSNKVTEKGKDVELRCDPISGHTALYWYRQSLGQGLEFLIYFQGNSAPDKSGLPSDRFSAERTGGSVSTLTIQRTQQEDSAVYLCASSTGLQIYNEQFFGPGTRLTVL.

The chain has TRBV9 and TRBJ2-5; D remains unclear. The CDR3 covers 13 residues. Germline V gene lookup returns CDR1 SGDLS and CDR2 YYNGEE. Trimming left V 3 bases short and J 0 bases short, with 6 bases between. The CDR3 sequence: CASSGAYQETQYF. The CDR3 nucleotides read TGTGCCAGCAGCGGTGCGTACCAAGAGACCCAGTACTTC.

V and J are TRBV7-9 and TRBJ1-6; possible D gene TRBD1, 6 bases. The V end was cut by 7 bases, the J end by 8 bases, with 15 bases between. CDR1 and CDR2 (germline): SEHNR, FQNEAQ (reference sequence). The CDR3 has 14 amino acids. The CDR3 nucleotides read TGTGCCAGCACCCTAGGGACAAGCGATTCACCCCTCCACTTT. Amino acid sequence: CASTLGTSDSPLHF.

V gene TRBV28 combines with J gene TRBJ2-5, with a possible D match to TRBD2 (6 bases). The germline V and J ends were trimmed by 3 bases and 0 bases, with 8 bases remaining between them. The CDR3 is 14 residues long. Germline CDR1 MDHEN, CDR2 SYDVKM. The CDR3 DNA reads as TGTGCCAGCAGTTTCTCTAGCGACCAAGAGACCCAGTACTTC. Translation: CASSFSSDQETQYF. The entire variable domain, with the rest obtained from reference TRBV28 and TRBJ2-5, is as follows: DVKVTQSSRYLVKRTGEKVFLECVQDMDHENMFWYRQDPGLGLRLIYFSYDVKMKEKGDIPEGYSVSREKKERFSLILESASTNQTSMYLCASSFSSDQETQYFGPGTRLLVL.

This clone was found a few times. This chain uses TRBV30 with TRBJ1-2; 7 bases are shared with TRBD1. V shed 2 bases, J shed 4 bases, and the junction held 7 bases outside the gene matches. Germline assignment: CDR1 GTSNPN and CDR2 SVGIG (reference sequence). The CDR3 totals 14 residues. The DNA of the CDR3 is TGTGCCTGGAGTACCCCGGGACAGTTCTATGGCTACACCTTC. Translated: CAWSTPGQFYGYTF. Full variable domain (rest looked up from reference TRBV30 and TRBJ1-2): SQTIHQWPATLVQPVGSPLSLECTVEGTSNPNLYWYRQAAGRGLQLLFYSVGIGQISSEVPQNLSASRPQDRQFILSSKKLLLSDSGFYLCAWSTPGQFYGYTFGSGTRLTVV.